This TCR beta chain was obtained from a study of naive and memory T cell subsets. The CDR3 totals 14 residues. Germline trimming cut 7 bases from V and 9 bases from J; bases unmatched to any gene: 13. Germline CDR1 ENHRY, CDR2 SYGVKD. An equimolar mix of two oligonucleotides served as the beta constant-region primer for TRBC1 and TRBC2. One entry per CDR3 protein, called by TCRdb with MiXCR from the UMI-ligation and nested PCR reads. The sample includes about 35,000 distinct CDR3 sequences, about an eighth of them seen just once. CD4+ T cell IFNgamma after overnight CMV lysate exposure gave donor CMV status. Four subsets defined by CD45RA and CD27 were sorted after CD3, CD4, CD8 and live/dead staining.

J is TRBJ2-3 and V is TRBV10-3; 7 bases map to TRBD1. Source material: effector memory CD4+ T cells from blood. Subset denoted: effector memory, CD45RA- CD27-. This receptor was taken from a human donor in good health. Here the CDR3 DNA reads TGTGCCATCAAGGGAACGGCAGGGACAGCCACGCAGTATTTT. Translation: CAIKGTAGTATQYF.